The clone carrying this T cell receptor (beta chain) was detected a few times. Expressed TCRB transcripts were sequenced after all isolated RNA was converted to cDNA. Assay used: immunoSEQ multiplex PCR; TCRdb lists only in-frame clones, some missing. The table lists about 930,000 clones, about 17% of them singletons. The data originate from a study of beta chain features in type 1 diabetes. This clonotype originated in a woman younger than 35 in good health. Material: naive CD4+ T cells from blood.

CDR3 nucleotide sequence: TGTGCCAGCAGCGTAGGACTAGCGGCAGGAAGCTCCTACAATGAGCAGTTCTTC. This gives the protein CASSVGLAAGSSYNEQFF. This chain links TRBV9 with TRBJ2-1; TRBD2 agrees at 9 bases. From germline, CDR1 is SGDLS and CDR2 YYNGEE. The CDR3 has 18 residues. J gave up 0 bases and V 0 bases, and 7 bases lay outside the gene matches.